The 3 T cell receptor beta chains listed next were all sequenced from one sample in a study of beta chain features in type 1 diabetes. The authors reverse transcribed all of the isolated RNA, so sequencing captured expressed TCRB transcripts. Libraries were prepared by immunoSEQ multiplex PCR; TCRdb keeps only in-frame clonotypes and omits some of them. The data show some 660,000 clones, 11% to 15% seen once. Their antigens remain unidentified. Study conclusions and caveats: Type 1 diabetes patients showed a moderate but significant shortening of TCRB CDR3s in all four CD4+ subsets.

Sequences were obtained from naive CD4+ T cells from blood. Receptor source: a man younger than 35 with type 1 diabetes.

The chain carries TRBV5-1 and TRBJ2-5, with D possibly being TRBD2 (6 bases). CDR3 length: 14 amino acids. V lost 4 bases to trimming and J lost 5 bases, with 15 bases between them. Germline V gene data show CDR1 as SGHRS and CDR2 as YFSETQ. DNA of the CDR3: TGCGCCAGCAGCCTGATTGGGGGGATGGAGACCCAGTACTTC. As protein: CASSLIGGMETQYF.

This chain uses TRBV28 with TRBJ2-7; 8 bases map to TRBD1. With V trimmed by 2 bases and J by 2 bases, 8 bases remained unmatched. The CDR3 totals 16 residues. Germline V gene lookup returns CDR1 MDHEN and CDR2 SYDVKM. The DNA of the CDR3 is TGTGCCAGCAGTTTAATCTCTAGGGGACAGGCCTACGAGCAGTACTTC. Translating it yields CASSLISRGQAYEQYF.

The V call is TRBV29-1, the J call TRBJ1-1; 7 nucleotides align to TRBD1. J gave up 0 bases and V 7 bases, and 5 bases lay outside the gene matches. The CDR3 consists of 13 residues. The V gene's germline CDR1 is SQVTM and CDR2 ANQGSEA. The CDR3, as DNA: TGCAGCGCCAAGGGACAGATGAACACTGAAGCTTTCTTT. Amino acid sequence: CSAKGQMNTEAFF.